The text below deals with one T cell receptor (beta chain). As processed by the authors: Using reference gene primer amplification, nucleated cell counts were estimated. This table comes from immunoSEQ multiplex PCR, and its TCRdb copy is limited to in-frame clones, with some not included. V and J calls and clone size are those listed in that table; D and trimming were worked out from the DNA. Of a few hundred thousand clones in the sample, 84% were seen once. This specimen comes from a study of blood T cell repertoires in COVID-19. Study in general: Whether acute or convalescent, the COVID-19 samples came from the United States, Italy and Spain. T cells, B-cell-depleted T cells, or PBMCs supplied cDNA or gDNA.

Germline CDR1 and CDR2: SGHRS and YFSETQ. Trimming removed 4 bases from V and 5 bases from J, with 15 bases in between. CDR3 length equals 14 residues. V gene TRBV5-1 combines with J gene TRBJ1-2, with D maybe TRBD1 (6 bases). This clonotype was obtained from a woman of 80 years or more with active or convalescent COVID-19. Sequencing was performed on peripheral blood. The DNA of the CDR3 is TGCGCCAGCAGCGTACAGGGTGACGGGTATGGCTACACCTTC. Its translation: CASSVQGDGYGYTF.